The present entry profiles one T cell receptor (beta chain) with its context. Its target antigen remains unknown. The record has no base qualities; no much larger clone is one base away. These data belong to a study of CD4 T cells in relation to SARS-CoV-2 and coronaviruses (dated by TCRdb to the early 2020s). Regarding the research as a whole: Using patient-derived lymphoblastoid cell lines, the shared crossreactive spike epitopes were mapped to their HLA restriction. Memory CD4+ T cell crossreactivity between SARS-CoV-2 and common cold coronavirus spike proteins was assessed at the TCR clonotype level in the study. The Adaptive Biotechnologies TCR-sequencing kit was used for samples from three pre-COVID donors and for the naive versus memory experiments, whereas the other data were Illumina-based. A different, Illumina-based TCR-beta assay was used to sequence expansion assays from other donors in the study.

The germline V gene (reference sequence) sets CDR1 to LNHDA and CDR2 to SQIVND. The CDR3 sequence holds 14 residues, the cysteine and phenylalanine included. The read is trimmed to its CDR3 DNA, 42 bases read in frame from base 1. The V end loses 6 bases and the J end loses 5 bases, and a stretch of 14 bases separates them. CD4+ T cells from unexposed donors were collected before the COVID-19 pandemic (2011-2018). Naive and memory CD4+ T cells were separated from cryopreserved PBMCs through CD4 enrichment, which was followed by EasySep naive CD4+ T cell enrichment. Leukapheresis product for the unexposed donors was purchased commercially. Ficoll-Paque PLUS gradient centrifugation was used to isolate PBMCs from either whole blood or leukapheresis product. PBMCs were either cryopreserved at -140°C or used fresh in the expansion assay. The QIAamp Micro DNA Kit was used to extract genomic DNA from the CD4+ T cells.

DNA from uncultured naive and memory CD4+ T cells underwent immunoSEQ TCR-beta sequencing at deep resolution. The study's own analysis went as follows. During preprocessing, nonproductive sequences were discarded, as were any CDR3s that did not begin with C, did not end with F or W, or were shorter than 7 amino acids. Cultured and uncultured naive and memory CD4+ repertoires were searched for previously identified spike- and CEF-reactive CDR3s. After three terminal residues were trimmed from each end, CDR3 homology was quantified as pairwise Levenshtein distance using the stringdist R package. TCRdb stores this immuneACCESS table with in-frame sequences only. Part of the clones is absent; in the studies checked, under half of the shortfall reflects unresolved V genes, and no reason is known for the rest. The D gene and trimming were derived from the DNA, and the V and J assignments and clone size from that table. The sample profile shows roughly 60,000 clones; less than 95% of them were found once. The ten largest clones represent roughly 0.14% of the sample.

Findings and caveats that apply to the study as a whole: The study was constrained by small numbers of patients and of tested TCRs. Naive versus memory sequencing indicated that memory recall responses, rather than primary responses primed during culture, are detected by the assay. Since the crossreactivity analysis centred on spike protein, crossreactivity against other viral proteins was not assessed. Roughly 70% of donors had memory CD4+ clonotypes that crossrecognized SARS-CoV-2 and at least one common cold coronavirus spike. No donor contributed both pre-pandemic and post-infection samples, which limited tracing the source of pre-existing responses. Significantly weaker SARS-CoV-2-driven expansion was shown by crossreactive clones than by monoreactive clones, consistent with antigenic imprinting.

The sequence is built from TRBV19 and TRBJ2-4, with a tentative D gene TRBD2 over 6 matching bases. The sample taken for sequencing was naive CD4+ T cells from PBMCs. Reading the label with the study, this specimen's cell subset or site is: naive CD4+ T cells isolated by negative enrichment. The TCR originated in a human donor in good health. CDR3 sequence: CASSIPGLENIQYF. The bases are TGTGCCAGTAGCATCCCGGGACTGGAAAACATTCAGTACTTC.